The source of this T cell receptor (beta chain) is a study of glioma-infiltrating T cells. Study-wide findings and caveats: Only very few CDR3 sequences appeared in both tissue and blood. Tissue-blood divergence was below expectation in non-neoplastic patients, above in gliomas.

By share, this clonotype counts as medium-sized. Its antigen remains unidentified. TCR alpha and beta CDR3 regions were amplified from RNA using iRepertoire nested multiplex PCR. Tissue mRNA or PBMC total RNA, about 90-400 ng, went into one-step reverse transcription and amplification. TCRdb re-derived calls from the multiplex PCR reads in MiXCR, one entry per CDR3 protein. The repertoire holds some 22,000 distinct CDR3 sequences, with approximately 23% as singletons. V lost 2 bases and J lost 3, with 9 bases in between. This CDR3 comprises 14 residues. CDR1 and CDR2 from the germline V gene are SGHTA and FQGTGA.

The clonotype was recovered from a human donor with low-grade glioma or glioblastoma, undergoing nonglioma brain surgery, or in good health (not recorded which). This chain links TRBV7-3 with TRBJ2-3; the D is unclear. The sample was glioma tissue, nonneoplastic brain tissue, or PBMCs (not recorded which). Here the CDR3 reads CASSLSGRTDTQYF. CDR3 bases: TGTGCCAGCAGCTTATCCGGGCGTACAGATACGCAGTATTTT.